Listed below are T cell receptor beta chains from one sample, sequenced in a study of stem cell transplantation in POMP-related autoinflammatory disease. Clones were read by immunoSEQ multiplex PCR, and TCRdb kept only the in-frame ones, dropping some. Of over 700 clones listed, about 85% are singletons. The source was Tregs from PBMCs, collected after stem cell transplantation. These receptors all stem from a human patient with POMP-related autoinflammation and immune dysregulation (PRAID). Some T cells may be transferred from the graft donor. CDR3s include the opening cysteine and the closing phenylalanine or tryptophan. A D gene is named only where the DNA matches it firmly. Clone size is given for some rows only: seen once, a few or many times, or a class if the clone is expanded.

clone size | J gene | D gene | V gene | CDR3 protein | CDR3 DNA
. | TRBJ2-1 | . | TRBV7-2 | CASSLEGNSYNEQFF | TGTGCCAGCAGCTTAGAAGGGAACTCCTACAATGAGCAGTTCTTC
. | TRBJ2-3 | . | TRBV19 | CASRHYGEDTQYF | TGTGCCAGCCGACATTACGGGGAAGATACGCAGTATTTT
. | TRBJ2-1 | TRBD2 | TRBV10-1 | CASSGGLAGYNEQFF | TGCGCCAGCAGCGGCGGACTAGCGGGTTACAATGAGCAGTTCTTC
. | TRBJ2-1 | TRBD2 | TRBV11-2 | CASSLSLRGLRNEQFF | TGTGCCAGCAGCTTAAGCCTGAGGGGACTACGAAATGAGCAGTTCTTC
. | TRBJ2-7 | TRBD2 | TRBV5-1 | CASSLIAGEAEQYF | TGCGCCAGCAGCTTAATAGCGGGAGAGGCCGAGCAGTACTTC
. | TRBJ1-3 | . | TRBV18 | CASSLPVGGPGNTIYF | TGTGCCAGCTCACTACCGGTTGGGGGCCCTGGAAACACCATATATTTT
. | TRBJ2-7 | . | TRBV5-1 | CASSLTGSYEQYF | TGCGCCAGCAGCTTGACGGGTTCCTACGAGCAGTACTTC
. | TRBJ2-5 | . | TRBV5-5 | CASSFDSLRETQYF | TGTGCCAGCAGTTTCGACAGCCTCCGAGAGACCCAGTACTTC
. | TRBJ2-5 | TRBD1 | TRBV15 | CATSSRQGARTQYF | TGTGCCACCAGCAGCAGACAGGGCGCTCGGACCCAGTACTTC
once | TRBJ1-5 | TRBD1 | TRBV6-1 | CASSERGGSNQPQHF | TGTGCCAGCAGTGAACGAGGGGGCAGCAATCAGCCCCAGCATTTT
. | TRBJ2-4 | . | TRBV3-1/TRBV3-2 | CASSLLLPIRKNIQYF | TGTGCCAGCAGCCTTTTACTTCCCATTAGAAAAAACATTCAGTACTTC
. | TRBJ2-6 | . | TRBV5-6 | CASSPWFGASGANVLTF | TGTGCCAGCAGCCCCTGGTTCGGGGCCTCTGGGGCCAACGTCCTGACTTTC
few | TRBJ2-1 | TRBD2 | TRBV24-1 | CATSGAGTSSLGNEQFF | TGTGCCACCAGTGGGGCCGGGACTAGCAGCCTCGGGAATGAGCAGTTCTTC
. | TRBJ1-2 | . | TRBV4-2 | CASSQDGDYGYTF | TGTGCCAGCAGCCAAGATGGGGACTATGGCTACACCTTC
. | TRBJ1-2 | . | TRBV5-1 | CASSQTTGGNYGYTF | TGCGCCAGCAGCCAAACGACGGGAGGTAACTATGGCTACACCTTC
. | TRBJ2-7 | . | TRBV9 | CASSADSAFYEQYF | TGTGCCAGCAGCGCGGACAGCGCGTTCTACGAGCAGTACTTC
. | TRBJ2-5 | . | TRBV24-1 | CATSGGRAETQETQYF | TGTGCCACCAGTGGGGGGAGAGCGGAGACTCAAGAGACCCAGTACTTC
. | TRBJ2-7 | . | TRBV5-5 | CASSFWGDDEQYF | TGTGCCAGCAGCTTTTGGGGTGACGACGAGCAGTACTTC
. | TRBJ2-7 | . | TRBV14 | CASSQALAGGYEQYF | TGTGCCAGCAGCCAAGCCCTGGCGGGCGGCTACGAGCAGTACTTC
. | TRBJ1-2 | TRBD1 | TRBV5-1 | CASSPRQGSGYNGYTF | TGCGCCAGCAGCCCCAGACAGGGTTCTGGATATAATGGCTACACCTTC
. | TRBJ2-7 | . | TRBV6-5 | CASSHTTYEQYF | TGTGCCAGCAGTCACACCACCTACGAGCAGTACTTC
. | TRBJ2-1 | . | TRBV11-2 | CASSLASEYPYNEQFF | TGTGCCAGCAGCTTAGCGTCCGAGTACCCCTACAATGAGCAGTTCTTC
. | TRBJ1-3 | TRBD1 | TRBV6-6 | CASSRTPGTGGPLGSGNTIYF | TGTGCCAGCAGCCGGACTCCCGGGACAGGGGGCCCCCTGGGCTCTGGAAACACCATATATTTT
. | TRBJ1-1 | . | TRBV6-5 | CASSYSSPGVGTEAFF | TGTGCCAGCAGTTACTCAAGCCCTGGAGTGGGCACTGAAGCTTTCTTT
. | TRBJ1-4 | . | TRBV27 | CASSLSRGSWRGEKLFF | TGTGCCAGCAGTTTATCGCGGGGGTCGTGGAGGGGTGAAAAACTGTTTTTT
. | TRBJ2-1 | TRBD2 | TRBV19 | CASSRAGVDAEQFF | TGTGCCAGTAGTAGGGCGGGAGTGGACGCTGAGCAGTTCTTC
once | TRBJ2-7 | TRBD2 | TRBV5-8 | CASSWTFAGRGSYEQYF | TGTGCCAGCAGCTGGACCTTCGCAGGGAGGGGTTCCTACGAGCAGTACTTC
once | TRBJ1-4 | . | TRBV10-3 | CAISDGVGGVGEKLFF | TGTGCCATCAGTGACGGGGTCGGAGGGGTTGGTGAAAAACTGTTTTTT
. | TRBJ2-7 | . | TRBV11-2 | CASSLNVGDADEQYF | TGTGCCAGCAGCTTAAACGTGGGAGATGCGGACGAGCAGTACTTC
once | TRBJ2-1 | TRBD2 | TRBV29-1 | CSVALAGTRNNEQFF | TGCAGCGTTGCACTAGCGGGAACCCGGAACAATGAGCAGTTCTTC
. | TRBJ1-5 | TRBD1 | TRBV19 | CASSRTGEGNQPQHF | TGTGCCAGTAGTAGAACAGGGGAGGGCAATCAGCCCCAGCATTTT
. | TRBJ1-3 | . | TRBV29-1 | CSDNTSGNTIYF | TGCTCTGACAACACCTCTGGAAACACCATATATTTT
. | TRBJ1-2 | . | TRBV4-1 | CASSQDAGGGYGYTF | TGCGCCAGCAGCCAAGACGCAGGAGGTGGATATGGCTACACCTTC
. | TRBJ1-1 | . | TRBV2 | CASRPGGTEAFF | TGTGCCAGCAGACCGGGAGGAACTGAAGCTTTCTTT
. | TRBJ2-7 | TRBD2 | TRBV11-3 | CASSLSGGAGEQYF | TGTGCCAGCAGCTTATCGGGAGGTGCTGGTGAGCAGTACTTC
. | TRBJ2-7 | TRBD1 | TRBV5-1 | CASSLTGGFEQYF | TGCGCCAGCAGCTTGACAGGGGGCTTCGAGCAGTACTTC
. | TRBJ1-6 | . | TRBV30 | CAWNSGHYNSPLHF | TGTGCCTGGAACTCGGGACACTATAATTCACCCCTCCACTTT
. | TRBJ1-1 | TRBD1 | TRBV7-9 | CASSPQQGPNTEAFF | TGTGCCAGCAGCCCTCAACAGGGGCCCAACACTGAAGCTTTCTTT
. | TRBJ2-7 | . | TRBV4-2 | CASSQVGGSRLREQYF | TGTGCCAGCAGCCAAGTTGGGGGATCAAGGTTACGCGAGCAGTACTTC
. | TRBJ2-1 | TRBD2 | TRBV6-2/TRBV6-3 | CASSLDYGTSGASSYNEQFF | TGTGCCAGCAGTCTCGATTATGGGACTAGCGGGGCGAGCTCCTACAATGAGCAGTTCTTC
. | TRBJ1-6 | TRBD1 | TRBV5-1 | CASSLWDRGSPLHF | TGCGCCAGCAGCTTGTGGGACAGGGGATCACCCCTCCACTTT
. | TRBJ2-7 | TRBD1 | TRBV4-1 | CASSRTGTGAYEQYF | TGCGCCAGCAGCCGTACCGGGACAGGTGCCTACGAGCAGTACTTC
few | TRBJ2-3 | . | TRBV5-6 | CASSSGPGTDTQYF | TGTGCCAGCAGCTCTGGACCGGGCACAGATACGCAGTATTTT
few | TRBJ1-4 | . | TRBV9 | CASSFPTWTEKLFF | TGTGCCAGCAGCTTCCCTACGTGGACTGAAAAACTGTTTTTT
once | TRBJ1-2 | . | TRBV3-1/TRBV3-2 | CASSRTGLPWAF | TGTGCCAGCTCCCGAACCGGGCTCCCCTGGGCCTTC
few | TRBJ2-7 | . | TRBV18 | CASSPPGFRETYEQYF | TGTGCCAGCTCACCCCCAGGGTTTAGGGAGACCTACGAGCAGTACTTC
once | TRBJ1-1 | . | TRBV21-1 | CASSGVVDTIRTEAFF | TGTGCCAGCAGCGGGGTAGTAGACACAATTCGCACTGAAGCTTTCTTT
once | TRBJ2-7 | TRBD2 | TRBV19 | CASSRLAGGTYEQYF | TGTGCCAGTAGTCGTCTAGCGGGAGGGACGTACGAGCAGTACTTC
. | TRBJ2-1 | . | TRBV4-2 | CASSQGFLGGGNEQFF | TGTGCCAGCAGCCAGGGATTTCTCGGTGGTGGAAATGAGCAGTTCTTC
. | TRBJ2-3 | . | TRBV7-3 | CASRDSTDTQYF | TGTGCCTCCAGAGATAGCACAGATACGCAGTATTTT
. | TRBJ2-2 | . | TRBV7-6 | CASRTDREGTGELFF | TGTGCCAGCAGGACAGACAGGGAGGGCACCGGGGAGCTGTTTTTT
. | TRBJ2-2 | . | TRBV7-3 | CASSLGLYSGYTGELFF | TGTGCCAGCAGCTTAGGACTATACAGCGGCTACACCGGGGAGCTGTTTTTT
. | TRBJ1-4 | . | TRBV6-5 | CASSPNSPLNEKLFF | TGTGCCAGCAGCCCGAACAGCCCCCTTAATGAAAAACTGTTTTTT